This T cell receptor (beta chain) was documented in a study of siplizumab effects on memory and regulatory T cells. General study results and limits: Naive or memory phenotype assignment was not possible for roughly 75-95% of proliferating CD4+ or CD8+ clones. Few alloreactive clones mapped to unstimulated subsets. In siplizumab cultures, the suppressive function of proliferating Tregs remained unconfirmed.

Generated by immunoSEQ multiplex PCR, the TCRdb table keeps only in-frame clones and is missing some. The sample yields more than 90,000 clones, just under 95% seen once. The CDR3 totals 11 residues. V dropped 5 bases and J dropped 4 bases, with 6 bases sitting between them. Looked up from germline, CDR1 is SGHDN and CDR2 is FVKESK. Remarks on this clone: Its antigen is undetermined.

Sequences were obtained from non-Treg CD4+ T cells sorted from blood. The J gene is TRBJ2-7, the V gene TRBV14; D call uncertain. The receptor was derived from a human donor in good health. This CDR3 reads CASSISYEQYF. The CDR3 nucleotides read TGTGCCAGCAGCATCTCGTACGAGCAGTACTTC.